This TCR beta chain emerged from a study of patients and donors after allogeneic stem cell transplantation. In TCRdb, the RT-PCR reads were re-called with MiXCR into one record per CDR3 protein. The sample lists 920,000 or so distinct CDR3 sequences; approximately 18% were seen once. The CDR3 length is 11 residues. The sample holds a few counts of this clonotype. One junction end disagrees with the germline gene, perhaps due to a read error. V and J are TRBV12-3 or TRBV12-4 and TRBJ2-7; D remains ambiguous. Sequencing was performed on blood, either unsorted or a sorted T cell fraction (not recorded which). The sequence came from a human donor who was either an allogeneic HSCT recipient or a stem cell or donor lymphocyte infusion donor (not recorded which). It is not recorded whose cells these are; they may come from a transplant donor. The CDR3, as DNA: TGTGCCAGCAGTTTAGGAACACGATGGAACTTC. Protein: CASSLGTRWNF.